The rows below give T cell receptor beta chains drawn from one sample of a study of blood T cells in healthy people across ages. MiXCR, run by TCRdb on the 5' RACE reads, gives a single entry per CDR3 protein. This sample has about 1,600,000 distinct CDR3 sequences; approximately 38% occur once, and the top ten carry around 8%. Sequencing was carried out using blood. All receptors come from a woman aged 18-29 years in good health. CDR3s leave out the opening cysteine and the closing phenylalanine or tryptophan. Fields, in order: V gene, CDR3 protein.

V gene: TRBV20-1
CDR3 protein: SASLDRPEAF

V gene: TRBV12-3/TRBV12-4
CDR3 protein: ASSLGGDFRETQY

V gene: TRBV12-3/TRBV12-4
CDR3 protein: ASSLGPAPFGYT

V gene: TRBV7-2
CDR3 protein: ASSLVGGDHGYT

V gene: TRBV6-1
CDR3 protein: ASKGLYTGELF

V gene: TRBV5-1
CDR3 protein: ASSTAGLNTEAF

V gene: TRBV7-8
CDR3 protein: ASSLGAGSGNTIY

V gene: TRBV20-1
CDR3 protein: SARDPAGAGTDTQY

V gene: TRBV9
CDR3 protein: ASSVELGHTYEQY

V gene: TRBV10-3
CDR3 protein: AISGTGGYT

V gene: TRBV5-1
CDR3 protein: ASSSEQGGEQY

V gene: TRBV20-1
CDR3 protein: SARDVLRLEETQY

V gene: TRBV27
CDR3 protein: ASPHLSGNTIY

V gene: TRBV5-1
CDR3 protein: ASSLGLAGATSSYNEQF

V gene: TRBV7-9
CDR3 protein: ASSFAPSGSLQETQY

V gene: TRBV12-3/TRBV12-4
CDR3 protein: ASSLRDRGLDEQY

V gene: TRBV10-3
CDR3 protein: AISEPPTGTGGVYT

V gene: TRBV10-3
CDR3 protein: AITGQANSPLH

V gene: TRBV12-3/TRBV12-4
CDR3 protein: ASSLSDPPGELF

V gene: TRBV6-6
CDR3 protein: AVPLGGPYGYT

V gene: TRBV7-9
CDR3 protein: ASSLGVPDREYNEQF

V gene: TRBV7-2
CDR3 protein: ASSFHLTSFQETQF

V gene: TRBV7-2
CDR3 protein: ASSSLAGSSYEQY

V gene: TRBV5-1
CDR3 protein: ASSREPLETEAF

V gene: TRBV4-1
CDR3 protein: ASSQGQGPTYNEQF

V gene: TRBV20-1
CDR3 protein: SAGLAGPVDTQY

V gene: TRBV7-3
CDR3 protein: ASSLSGAGGPYEQY

V gene: TRBV27
CDR3 protein: ASMVKGAVNEQF

V gene: TRBV20-1
CDR3 protein: SAHLAGVKNIQY

V gene: TRBV20-1
CDR3 protein: SARGGQTYEQY

V gene: TRBV5-1
CDR3 protein: ASGTGLPSNTGELF

V gene: TRBV6-2/TRBV6-3
CDR3 protein: ASSYTETGVENEQY

V gene: TRBV29-1
CDR3 protein: SVAVTYEQY

V gene: TRBV10-1
CDR3 protein: ASSRKQRGLRDTQY

V gene: TRBV5-1
CDR3 protein: ASSSGGVQETQY

V gene: TRBV4-1
CDR3 protein: ASTGGTDTQY

V gene: TRBV5-1
CDR3 protein: ASSLASGGARTEQY

V gene: TRBV25-1
CDR3 protein: ASSGTSGRYTDTQY

V gene: TRBV5-1
CDR3 protein: ASSVGTSGYIGEETQY

V gene: TRBV12-3/TRBV12-4
CDR3 protein: ASSSVGTGGKIWSPLH

V gene: TRBV2
CDR3 protein: ASKIEGSNSPLH

V gene: TRBV6-1
CDR3 protein: ASRDIAGVPRYNEQF

V gene: TRBV10-3
CDR3 protein: AIGGGQETQY

V gene: TRBV27
CDR3 protein: ASRTRGGDTQY

V gene: TRBV6-1
CDR3 protein: ASSAAGGTDTQY

V gene: TRBV27
CDR3 protein: ASSSRVPGRTEAF

V gene: TRBV7-9
CDR3 protein: AAYRGDYGYT

V gene: TRBV5-1
CDR3 protein: ASSLDNSMNYVYT

V gene: TRBV29-1
CDR3 protein: SVEDRDRIGEQY

V gene: TRBV29-1
CDR3 protein: SVGGPTSGADVLT

V gene: TRBV9
CDR3 protein: ASSVTPGEGYT

V gene: TRBV20-1
CDR3 protein: SAPGGQSNSPLH

V gene: TRBV12-3/TRBV12-4
CDR3 protein: ASSTGTSGQETQY

V gene: TRBV2
CDR3 protein: AGSEAAGSYNEQF

V gene: TRBV7-2
CDR3 protein: ASSSGGIGNEKLF

V gene: TRBV29-1
CDR3 protein: SVTNTDMQY

V gene: TRBV20-1
CDR3 protein: SATGTPAGEQY

V gene: TRBV9
CDR3 protein: ASSVVKGDTEAF

V gene: TRBV7-8
CDR3 protein: ASSLESGGILADAY